What follows is one T cell receptor beta chain and its context. Its target is unknown. TCRdb's copy holds only in-frame clones and misses some; the assay was immunoSEQ multiplex PCR. This table holds more than 95,000 clones, about 88% found once. These data are taken from a study of cytomegalovirus exposure and HLA in healthy donors. Study summary: In a later analysis, it was reported that the approximately 120 validation repertoires had been produced on the same platform as the 550 to 700 repertoires belonging to the first cohort. Study-level findings and limits: Reportedly, cytomegalovirus status was diagnosed with high sensitivity and specificity. In vitro confirmation showed three CMV-associated chains to be CMV antigen specific.

CDR1 and CDR2 from the germline V gene are LGHNT and FRNRAP. CDR3 length: 13 residues. V shed 1 base and J shed 4 bases, with 7 bases lying between them. The chain employs TRBV12-5 and TRBJ1-1; D ambiguous. Sequenced: PBMCs. The origin of this receptor is a woman between 18 and 29 years old in good health and CMV-seronegative. The CDR3 spells CASGLEETTEAFF. CDR3 DNA: TGTGCTAGTGGTTTGGAGGAGACCACTGAAGCTTTCTTT.